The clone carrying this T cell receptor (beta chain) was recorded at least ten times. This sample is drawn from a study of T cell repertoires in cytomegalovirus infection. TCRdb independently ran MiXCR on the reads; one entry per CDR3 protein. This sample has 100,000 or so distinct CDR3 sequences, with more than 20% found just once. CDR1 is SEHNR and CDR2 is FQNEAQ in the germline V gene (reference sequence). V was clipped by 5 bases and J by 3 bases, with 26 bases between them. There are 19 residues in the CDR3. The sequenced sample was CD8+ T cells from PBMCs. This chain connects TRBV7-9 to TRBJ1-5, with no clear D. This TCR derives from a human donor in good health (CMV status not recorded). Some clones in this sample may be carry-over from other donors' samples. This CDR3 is CASSEYPSNSENSNQPQHF. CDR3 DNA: TGTGCCAGCAGCGAGTACCCCAGTAATTCTGAAAACTCCAATCAGCCCCAGCATTTT.